The 30 T cell receptor beta chains reported below all come from one sample, sequenced in a study of long-term antiretroviral therapy in people with HIV. The assay, immunoSEQ v3.0, was run at survey level. Only in-frame clones appear in the TCRdb table, and some are missing; sequencing was by immunoSEQ multiplex PCR. The table shows about 35,000 clones, with about 70% occurring only once. Sequenced material: unsorted PBMCs, taken 3 years after starting antiretroviral therapy. Receptors were obtained from a man aged 50 to 60 with HIV.

The rearrangement joins TRBV27 to TRBJ1-1; D unresolved. Germline V lookup: CDR1 MNHEY, CDR2 SMNVEV (reference sequence). The CDR3 covers 13 residues. Trimming shortened V by 4 bases and J by 4 bases, and 10 bases separated the two germline ends. The CDR3 reads CASSWPGSTEAFF. The CDR3 nucleotides are TGTGCCAGCAGTTGGCCGGGGAGCACTGAAGCTTTCTTT.

This clone occurred once. CDR3 nucleotides: TGTGCCAGCTCTGGGGCGGGCGGGAACACTGAAGCTTTCTTT. It translates to CASSGAGGNTEAFF. The chain uses TRBV18 and TRBJ1-1, with a weak D call TRBD1 (5 bases). The CDR3 sequence is 14 residues long. The V end was cut by 6 bases, the J end by 1 base, with 12 bases between. CDR1 KGHSH and CDR2 LQKENI come from the germline V gene.

This clone was picked up a small number of times. The chain has TRBV4-3 and TRBJ1-1; D gene unclear. CDR1 is LGHNA and CDR2 is YSLEER in the germline V gene. The CDR3 contains 14 residues. V was trimmed by 2 bases and J by 0 bases, leaving 7 bases between them. The CDR3 here is CASSQNAVNTEAFF. CDR3 in DNA: TGCGCCAGCAGCCAAAACGCCGTGAACACTGAAGCTTTCTTT.

The genes are TRBV5-5 and TRBJ2-7, with 7 bases that match TRBD2. In germline, CDR1 is SGHKS, CDR2 YYEKEE (reference sequence). The CDR3 loop spans 15 amino acids. V dropped 6 bases and J dropped 4; count of bases not matched to a gene: 13. The CDR3 nucleotides are TGTGCCAGCACCCCAACTATCGGGGGGTTTTACGAGCAGTACTTC. It is translated as CASTPTIGGFYEQYF.

The genes are TRBV6-5 and TRBJ2-7, with TRBD1 matching 7 bases. This CDR3 contains 13 residues. Germline CDR1 reads MNHEY; CDR2 reads SVGAGI. J was trimmed by 3 bases and V by 6 bases; bases with no gene match: 5. CDR3 nucleotide sequence: TGTGCCAGCAGACACCGGGACAGCTACGAGCAGTACTTC. Translated: CASRHRDSYEQYF.

The chain recombines TRBV7-9 with TRBJ2-2, with D perhaps matching TRBD1 (6 bases). The CDR3 consists of 15 residues. Germline V lookup: CDR1 SEHNR, CDR2 FQNEAQ (reference sequence). Trimming left V 2 bases short and J 2 bases short, with 9 bases between. The CDR3 DNA sequence: TGTGCCAGCAGCTTAAGGGACATTAACACCGGGGAGCTGTTTTTT. Protein sequence: CASSLRDINTGELFF.

J is TRBJ2-3 and V is TRBV5-1, with D perhaps matching TRBD1 (6 bases). Trimming cost V 4 bases and J 0 bases, with 12 bases left between them. Per the germline V gene, CDR1 is SGHRS and CDR2 is YFSETQ. The CDR3 is made up of 15 amino acids. CDR3 sequence (DNA): TGCGCCAGCAGCCCCTGGACAGCTAGCACAGATACGCAGTATTTT. Its translation is CASSPWTASTDTQYF.

This clone was counted a few times. This CDR3 is CASRSPRLTEKLFF. As DNA, the CDR3 is TGTGCCAGCAGAAGCCCCCGCCTTACGGAAAAACTGTTTTTT. The chain is built from TRBV27 and TRBJ1-4; D uncertain. Germline CDR1 is MNHEY and CDR2 is SMNVEV (reference sequence). The germline V and J ends were trimmed by 6 bases and 8 bases, with 16 bases remaining between them. The CDR3 sequence is 14 residues long.

The DNA for the CDR3 is TGCGCCAGCAGCTGGACCCCCGCCGGGAACACCGGGGAGCTGTTTTTT. It codes for CASSWTPAGNTGELFF. The chain is built from TRBV5-1 and TRBJ2-2; D is uncertain. The V end was cut by 3 bases, the J end by 1 base, with 13 bases between. Germline V gene lookup returns CDR1 SGHRS and CDR2 YFSETQ. CDR3 size: 16 residues.

The sample holds a few counts of this clone. The genes are TRBV19 and TRBJ1-1, with 7 nucleotides matching TRBD1. Germline CDR1 is LNHDA and CDR2 is SQIVND (reference sequence). V trimming: 5 bases; J trimming: 1 base; junction bases outside the gene matches: 7. The CDR3 totals 15 residues. CDR3 loop: CASSVDRVGNTEAFF. CDR3 in DNA: TGTGCCAGTAGTGTTGACAGGGTGGGGAACACTGAAGCTTTCTTT.

The gene calls are TRBV7-2 and TRBJ1-1, with 8 positions matching TRBD1. V lost 5 bases, J lost 5 bases, and 10 bases stayed unmatched. The germline CDR1 and CDR2 sequences are SGHTA and FQGNSA. This CDR3 is 15 amino acids long. The CDR3 here is CASSGGQGSRTEAFF. As DNA, the CDR3 is TGTGCCAGCAGCGGCGGACAGGGAAGTCGAACTGAAGCTTTCTTT.

This clone was seen just once. The gene calls are TRBV30 and TRBJ2-5; D is possibly TRBD2 (6 bases). Trimming removed 1 base from V and 5 bases from J, with 11 bases in between. This CDR3 contains 13 residues. Germline CDR1 GTSNPN, CDR2 SVGIG (reference sequence). As DNA, the CDR3 is TGTGCCTGGAGTGGAGGAGGGTTGGAGACCCAGTACTTC. This gives the protein CAWSGGGLETQYF.

The chain links TRBV27 to TRBJ2-5, with D uncertain. Trimming pared 6 bases from V and 5 bases from J, leaving 13 bases between. The CDR3 contains 13 residues. Germline-derived CDR1 and CDR2 are MNHEY and SMNVEV (reference sequence). CDR3 protein: CASSVYNTETQYF. CDR3 in DNA: TGTGCCAGCAGCGTTTATAACACTGAGACCCAGTACTTC.

This clone occurred once. The chain employs TRBV18 and TRBJ2-3, with D tentatively TRBD1 (7 bases). CDR3 size: 15 residues. The V end lost 3 bases, the J end lost 3 bases, and 13 bases lay between the germline ends. Germline CDR1 and CDR2: KGHSH and LQKENI. This chain's CDR3 is CASSPQGGLTDTQYF. The CDR3 DNA reads as TGTGCCAGCTCACCTCAGGGGGGATTGACAGATACGCAGTATTTT.

The CDR3 nucleotides read TGTGCCAGCAGTAAGACCCCGGGACAGGGTAGCTATGGCTACACCTTC. Amino acids: CASSKTPGQGSYGYTF. This chain joins TRBV4-2 and TRBJ1-2; TRBD1 matches at 9 bases. Germline V gene data show CDR1 as LGHNA and CDR2 as YNFKEQ. CDR3 length equals 16 residues. Trimming cost V 6 bases and J 4 bases; bases outside gene matches: 12.

The chain carries TRBV19 and TRBJ2-2; possibly TRBD2 for D (6 bases). The germline gives CDR1 LNHDA, CDR2 SQIVND (reference sequence). The CDR3 is 13 residues long. Trimming stripped 11 bases from V and 1 base from J, with 11 bases between. DNA of the CDR3: TGTGCCGGGGGGACGGGGAACACCGGGGAGCTGTTTTTT. Protein sequence: CAGGTGNTGELFF.

This clone has more than one count but fewer than ten. V usage is TRBV5-1 and J usage is TRBJ1-5; D uncertain. CDR1 and CDR2 from the germline V gene are SGHRS and YFSETQ. The length of the CDR3 is 13 residues. The V gene lost 1 base and the J gene lost 4 bases, with 6 bases spanning the gap. CDR3 sequence reads: CASSLSPNQPQHF. The CDR3 DNA reads TGCGCCAGCAGCTTGTCTCCGAATCAGCCCCAGCATTTT.

This sequence joins TRBV19 and TRBJ2-5; maybe TRBD2 (6 bases). V dropped 8 bases and J dropped 5 bases, with 6 bases sitting between them. The CDR3 contains 10 residues. Per germline, CDR1 LNHDA and CDR2 SQIVND (reference sequence). This CDR3 reads CASRGETQYF. CDR3 nucleotide sequence: TGTGCCAGTCGGGGGGAGACCCAGTACTTC.

The chain is built from TRBV27 and TRBJ2-7; 10 positions agree with TRBD1. The CDR3 is 19 amino acids. The junction had 15 bases not matched to a gene; V was cut back by 0 bases and J by 4 bases. Germline V gene data show CDR1 as MNHEY and CDR2 as SMNVEV (reference sequence). The CDR3 region is CASSLSAALLRTGGYEQYF. For the CDR3, the DNA is TGTGCCAGCAGTTTATCGGCTGCCCTCCTCCGGACAGGGGGGTACGAGCAGTACTTC.

In DNA form, the CDR3 reads TGTGCCAGCAGTTTAATCGGGACTAGGGGGCTCGAGCAGTACTTC. Amino acids: CASSLIGTRGLEQYF. The rearrangement uses TRBV27 and TRBJ2-7, with D possibly being TRBD2 (8 bases). V gave up 2 bases and J gave up 6 bases, with 17 bases separating them. The CDR3 is 15 residues long. From germline, CDR1 is MNHEY and CDR2 SMNVEV (reference sequence).

This CDR3 is CAIRTGKNEQYF. The DNA for the CDR3 is TGTGCCATTAGGACAGGGAAAAACGAGCAGTACTTC. V gene TRBV28 combines with J gene TRBJ2-7; the match to TRBD1 covers 8 bases. Germline CDR1 and CDR2: MDHEN and SYDVKM. CDR3 size: 12 residues. The ends lost 10 bases at V and 5 bases at J; junction bases unmatched: 7.

The chain has TRBV11-3 and TRBJ2-3; D is perhaps TRBD2 (6 bases). V was pared by 1 base and J by 1 base, with 15 bases between. This CDR3 is 17 amino acids long. Per germline, CDR1 SGHNT and CDR2 YENEEA. CDR3 sequence reads: CASSLGRGTEGTDTQYF. The CDR3 DNA reads TGTGCCAGCAGCTTAGGTCGGGGGACCGAGGGCACAGATACGCAGTATTTT.

The J gene is TRBJ2-5, the V gene TRBV29-1; 11 bases match TRBD1. This CDR3 is 16 amino acids long. The V and J ends lost 5 bases and 0 bases, in that order; junction bases with no gene match: 8. Per the germline V gene, CDR1 is SQVTM and CDR2 is ANQGSEA. CDR3 DNA sequence: TGCAGCGTTCCTCCCTGGACAGGGGGCTACCAAGAGACCCAGTACTTC. Its translation: CSVPPWTGGYQETQYF.

The V gene is TRBV5-5, the J gene TRBJ1-2, with unresolved D. Trimming took 2 bases from V and 4 from J, leaving 6 bases between them. Germline V gene data show CDR1 as SGHKS and CDR2 as YYEKEE (reference sequence). CDR3 length: 12 residues. The CDR3 protein is CASSLGSYGYTF. Here the CDR3 DNA reads TGTGCCAGCAGCTTAGGCAGCTATGGCTACACCTTC.

The sample holds a few counts of this clone. The rearrangement joins TRBV7-2 to TRBJ1-3; TRBD1 is a possible D gene (5 bases). Germline CDR1 is SGHTA and CDR2 is FQGNSA. The CDR3 length is 16 residues. V shed 5 bases and J shed 1 base, with 15 bases lying between them. The CDR3, as DNA: TGTGCCAGCAGCCCACAGGTGGAGTATTCTGGAAACACCATATATTTT. Its translation: CASSPQVEYSGNTIYF. Supplemented by reference TRBV7-2 and TRBJ1-3, the full variable domain reads GAGVSQSPSNKVTEKGKDVELRCDPISGHTALYWYRQSLGQGLEFLIYFQGNSAPDKSGLPSDRFSAERTGGSVSTLTIQRTQQEDSAVYLCASSPQVEYSGNTIYFGEGSWLTVV.

In this sample, this clone turned up a few times. The chain recombines TRBV18 with TRBJ2-7, with 9 positions matching TRBD2. V gave up 6 bases and J gave up 7 bases; unmatched junction bases: 10. Germline-derived CDR1 and CDR2 are KGHSH and LQKENI. The CDR3 is made up of 14 amino acids. CDR3 sequence reads: CASSPAGGRREQYF. For the CDR3, the DNA is TGTGCCAGCTCTCCAGCGGGAGGCCGCCGAGAGCAGTACTTC.

This clone was counted once. The chain combines TRBV7-2 with TRBJ2-5, with 7 bases identical to TRBD1. Germline values: CDR1 SGHTA, CDR2 FQGNSA. The CDR3 has 15 amino acids. J lost 10 bases, V lost 5 bases, and 16 bases had no gene match. CDR3 region: CASSPLTGIRSDQYF. The CDR3 DNA reads as TGTGCCAGCAGCCCCTTGACAGGGATACGGTCCGACCAGTACTTC.

This chain connects TRBV29-1 to TRBJ2-7; 11 nucleotides match TRBD1. CDR3 length equals 13 residues. Per the germline V gene, CDR1 is SQVTM and CDR2 is ANQGSEA. The J segment lost 5 bases and the V segment lost 6 bases, leaving 6 bases of the junction unmatched. The CDR3 DNA reads as TGCAGCGTCTGGGACAGGGGGTTCGACGAGCAGTACTTC. As protein: CSVWDRGFDEQYF.

The chain employs TRBV6-6 and TRBJ1-3; maybe TRBD1 (5 bases). The germline gives CDR1 MNHNY, CDR2 SVGAGI (reference sequence). The CDR3 is 16 residues long. V was pared by 0 bases and J by 1 base, with 10 bases between. In DNA, the CDR3 is TGTGCCAGCAGTTACTCTCCAGGGAGATCTGGAAACACCATATATTTT. As protein: CASSYSPGRSGNTIYF.

The V and J genes are TRBV28 and TRBJ2-7, with 11 bases fitting TRBD2. V lost 2 bases to trimming and J lost 0 bases; unmatched junction nucleotides: 0. This CDR3 contains 15 residues. Germline values: CDR1 MDHEN, CDR2 SYDVKM. CDR3 in amino acids: CASSLGTSGSYEQYF. CDR3 DNA: TGTGCCAGCAGTTTAGGGACTAGCGGCTCCTACGAGCAGTACTTC.